This T cell receptor (beta chain) is drawn from a study of molecular identifiers for immune sequencing clone quantification. Notes on the study in general: For effector cells, clones above 20 RNA copies held over 98% of molecules; for naive cells, under 1%.

Using its own MiXCR run on the PCR reads, TCRdb lists one record per CDR3 protein. This table has about 640,000 distinct CDR3 sequences, around 20% appearing once. Losses at the gene ends were 1 base for V and 3 bases for J; bases not matched to a gene: 3. The CDR3 consists of 15 residues. Germline lookup yields CDR1 LGHNA and CDR2 YSLEER. This clonotype occurred a few times. Antigen: not known. The sequenced sample consisted of naive CD8+ T cells from blood, with Jurkat cell RNA spiked in. Noted subset: FACS-sorted CD8+CD4-CCR7+CD45RA+ naive T cells. This sequence was found in a human donor in good health. Some libraries in this study had Jurkat cell RNA spiked in. The chain has TRBV4-3 and TRBJ2-1, with 7 bases matching TRBD2. The CDR3 protein is CASSQGRGNYNEQFF. The CDR3 region has the DNA TGCGCCAGCAGCCAAGGGCGGGGGAACTACAATGAGCAGTTCTTC.